This T cell receptor beta chain was observed in a study of blood T cell repertoires in COVID-19. Here immunoSEQ multiplex PCR was the method, and the copy in TCRdb shows in-frame clones only, minus some. The data show roughly 230,000 clones, roughly four fifths seen once. The V and J ends lost 0 bases and 8 bases, in that order; junction bases with no gene match: 6. This CDR3 region has 15 residues. Germline CDR1 is SGHNT and CDR2 is YYREEE (reference sequence). V gene TRBV5-4 combines with J gene TRBJ2-1; 9 nucleotides agree with TRBD2. Sequencing was carried out using PBMCs or T cells enriched from blood (not recorded which). The source of this sequence is a man between 50 and 59 years old who had recovered from COVID-19. CDR3 nucleotide sequence: TGTGCCAGCAGCTTGGCGCGGGAGGGGTTCGATGAGCAGTTCTTC. This translates into CASSLAREGFDEQFF.